This entry is about one T cell receptor (beta chain). No antigen is known for it. Reverse transcribing all isolated RNA meant expressed TCRB transcripts were sequenced. Naive, central memory and regulatory T cell samples averaged about 3.5 million reads. Generated by immunoSEQ multiplex PCR, the TCRdb table keeps only in-frame clones and is missing some. The table has around 650,000 clones, 9.5% to 15% seen once; the top ten hold about 0.11%. This entry is derived from a study of beta chain features in type 1 diabetes. In the study overall: Cell yields, gender and age were comparable in patients and healthy donors. Notes on the study in general: Across patients, naive, central memory and Treg TCRB repertoires exhibited apparently greater similarity than was observed across healthy donors. Diminished insertions and augmented deletions at VDJ junctions characterized type 1 diabetes patients. All four CD4+ subsets of Type 1 diabetes patients contained TCRB CDR3s that were moderately but significantly shorter.

The CDR3 is 15 amino acids. V was shortened by 2 bases and J by 1 base, with 11 bases between the two germline ends. Per germline, CDR1 PRHDT and CDR2 FYEKMQ (reference sequence). This TCR derives from a man aged 25 to 45 with type 1 diabetes. Sample: naive CD4+ T cells from blood. The rearrangement joins TRBV13 to TRBJ1-2; D call uncertain. CDR3 residues: CASSLRQDVNYGYTF. In DNA, the CDR3 is TGTGCCAGCAGCTTAAGGCAGGACGTTAACTATGGCTACACCTTC.